The sequence of this T cell receptor beta chain was determined in a study of CD8+ T cells in alopecia areata. Study-level background: A regimen of oral tofacitinib, 5 to 10 mg twice daily, was given to treated patients.

RNA was isolated and reverse transcribed to cDNA, the sequencing template. Generated by immunoSEQ multiplex PCR, the TCRdb table keeps only in-frame clones and is missing some. The sample contains roughly 200,000 clones, roughly three fifths of which appear only once. Germline V gives CDR1 MDHEN, CDR2 SYDVKM. The V and J ends lost 2 bases and 6 bases, in that order; junction bases with no gene match: 5. The CDR3 runs 15 residues. Treatment denoted: oral pan-JAK inhibitor, 5-10 mg twice daily. Lesional scalp punch biopsies and peripheral blood came from alopecia areata patients. Study-level results: Patients displayed less clarity in TCR sharing than mice, a finding possibly related to HLA.

Turning to this clone: Its antigen remains unidentified.

Sequenced material: CD4+ T cells sorted from blood, taken at week 4, from a patient treated with tofacitinib. The sequence derives from a human donor with alopecia areata. J is TRBJ2-5 and V is TRBV28; 11 positions agree with TRBD2. CDR3: CASSLLAGGIKTQYF. The CDR3 bases are TGTGCCAGCAGTTTACTAGCGGGGGGTATAAAGACCCAGTACTTC. The full variable domain, rest sourced from reference TRBV28 and TRBJ2-5, is DVKVTQSSRYLVKRTGEKVFLECVQDMDHENMFWYRQDPGLGLRLIYFSYDVKMKEKGDIPEGYSVSREKKERFSLILESASTNQTSMYLCASSLLAGGIKTQYFGPGTRLLVL.